A single sample gave rise to the 30 T cell receptor beta chains below, sequenced in a study of T cells in Graves' hyperthyroidism and ophthalmopathy. Amplification yielded TCR beta CDR3 regions, with RNA transcripts as the source. Carried out on the TCR CDR3, a first-round RT-PCR used the HTBI primer set. MiXCR, run by TCRdb on the multiplex PCR reads, gives a single entry per CDR3 protein. Here the sample spans approximately 510,000 distinct CDR3 sequences, around 20% being singletons. The sample consisted of blood. The receptors were sampled from a man aged 18 to 30 with Graves' hyperthyroidism.

The table lists this clonotype with many counts. The chain carries TRBV28 and TRBJ1-5; D is unresolved. CDR1 is MDHEN and CDR2 is SYDVKM in the germline V gene. The V end was cut by 5 bases, the J end by 2 bases, with 13 bases between. The CDR3 has 15 residues. The CDR3 spells CASSPATVGNQPQHF. The CDR3 nucleotides are TGTGCCAGCAGTCCGGCGACTGTGGGCAATCAGCCCCAGCATTTT.

This chain links TRBV6-2 or TRBV6-3 with TRBJ2-7; 12 nucleotides agree with TRBD2. This CDR3 contains 18 residues. The germline CDR1 and CDR2 sequences are MNHEY and SVGEGT. V shed 5 bases and J 9 bases; nucleotides not matched to a gene: 20. The CDR3 is CASSPRFPTSGSVELQYF. In nucleotides, the CDR3 is TGTGCCAGCAGTCCCCGCTTCCCGACTAGCGGGAGTGTGGAATTGCAGTACTTC.

This clonotype was seen repeatedly, ten times or more. This rearrangement joins TRBV7-2 to TRBJ1-5; tentative D call: TRBD1 (6 bases). CDR1 and CDR2 (germline): SGHTA, FQGNSA. The CDR3 is 17 amino acids. V was pared by 5 bases and J by 7 bases, with 24 bases between. CDR3 bases: TGTGCCAGCAGCCGATACTTAAAGGACTGGGGGCACCAGCCCCAGCATTTT. This codes for CASSRYLKDWGHQPQHF. Together with reference TRBV7-2 and TRBJ1-5, the CDR3 gives the full variable domain: GAGVSQSPSNKVTEKGKDVELRCDPISGHTALYWYRQSLGQGLEFLIYFQGNSAPDKSGLPSDRFSAERTGGSVSTLTIQRTQQEDSAVYLCASSRYLKDWGHQPQHFGDGTRLSIL.

The V gene is TRBV12-3 or TRBV12-4, the J gene TRBJ1-2, with TRBD1 as a possible D gene (6 bases). The CDR3 runs 13 residues. V lost 4 bases to trimming and J lost 8 bases, with 14 bases between them. The CDR3 bases are TGTGCCAGCAGTTCATCGACAGGTCGGGGCTACACCTTC. It specifies CASSSSTGRGYTF.

This clonotype came up a few times. This chain joins TRBV6-5 and TRBJ1-2; no definite D call. V lost 0 bases and J lost 5, with 10 bases in between. The CDR3 totals 14 residues. Germline V gene lookup returns CDR1 MNHEY and CDR2 SVGAGI. CDR3 amino acids: CASSYSSVGYGYTF. In DNA, the CDR3 is TGTGCCAGCAGTTACTCGAGTGTCGGGTATGGCTACACCTTC.

This clonotype was seen only a few times. This rearrangement joins TRBV4-1 to TRBJ1-5, with 9 bases fitting TRBD1. Germline CDR1 is MGHRA and CDR2 is YSYEKL. V trimming: 4 bases; J trimming: 3 bases; junction bases outside the gene matches: 4. The length of the CDR3 is 15 residues. Here the CDR3 DNA reads TGCGCCAGCAGCCCGGGACAGGGCTTCAATCAGCCCCAGCATTTT. Translated, it gives CASSPGQGFNQPQHF.

This clonotype was recorded many times. The chain couples TRBV11-2 to TRBJ1-6; D gene ambiguous. Germline CDR1 and CDR2: SGHAT and FQNNGV. V lost 8 bases to trimming and J lost 9 bases, with 14 bases between them. This CDR3 is 13 amino acids long. This CDR3 is CASGSKGGSPLHF. The CDR3 bases are TGTGCCAGCGGCTCAAAGGGAGGTTCACCCCTCCACTTT.

The rearrangement uses TRBV11-1 and TRBJ2-5, with D uncertain. The V gene lost 2 bases and the J gene lost 3 bases, with 7 bases spanning the gap. CDR1 and CDR2 (germline): SGHAT, FQDESV (reference sequence). This CDR3 has 13 amino acids. CDR3 nucleotide sequence: TGTGCCAGCAGCTTAAACCAGAAAGAGACCCAGTACTTC. Protein: CASSLNQKETQYF.

This clonotype was recorded a few times. The chain links TRBV6-5 to TRBJ2-2; D is ambiguous. Between the trimmed V and J ends, which lost 0 bases and 2 bases, there was a span of 7 bases. The CDR3 is made up of 15 amino acids. Germline CDR1 MNHEY, CDR2 SVGAGI. The CDR3 sequence is CASSYSEENTGELFF. In nucleotides, the CDR3 is TGTGCCAGCAGTTACTCCGAGGAAAACACCGGGGAGCTGTTTTTT.

V and J are TRBV28 and TRBJ1-5; 9 bases agree with TRBD1. The length of the CDR3 is 15 residues. Germline CDR1 reads MDHEN; CDR2 reads SYDVKM. Unmatched junction bases numbered 5, after V lost 5 bases and J lost 3 bases. The chain's CDR3 is CASSSDRGYNQPQHF. CDR3 coding DNA: TGTGCCAGCAGTAGCGACAGGGGGTACAATCAGCCCCAGCATTTT.

This clonotype was detected many times. The gene calls are TRBV12-3 or TRBV12-4 and TRBJ2-7; D is perhaps TRBD2 (7 bases). Between the trimmed V and J ends, which lost 1 base and 0 bases, there was a span of 10 bases. The CDR3 runs 15 residues. CDR3 region: CASSLEAGASYEQYF. CDR3 sequence (DNA): TGTGCCAGCAGTTTAGAGGCGGGGGCCTCCTACGAGCAGTACTTC.

The sample holds many counts of this clonotype. The CDR3 does not close with the conserved phenylalanine or tryptophan, likely indicating a read error. The chain links TRBV2 to TRBJ2-7; the D gene could be TRBD1 or TRBD2 (5 bases each). Germline V gives CDR1 SNHLY, CDR2 FYNNEI. Trimming stripped 4 bases from V and 4 bases from J, with 14 bases between. The CDR3 extends over 14 amino acids. This CDR3 is CASSALRGAYEQYL. The CDR3 DNA sequence: TGTGCCAGCAGTGCTCTCCGAGGGGCGTACGAGCAGTACTTG.

The chain uses TRBV4-2 and TRBJ1-2; possible D gene TRBD1, 6 bases. CDR1 is LGHNA, CDR2 YNFKEQ, per germline. The CDR3 is 16 residues long. V lost 2 bases and J lost 8, with 21 bases in between. Written as DNA, the CDR3 is TGTGCCAGCAGCCAAAATACCGGGACATCCCTTCGGGGCTACACCTTC. Protein product: CASSQNTGTSLRGYTF.

This clonotype was found many times. The chain is built from TRBV2 and TRBJ2-7; perhaps TRBD1 as D (6 bases). CDR1 and CDR2 (germline): SNHLY, FYNNEI. The V gene lost 4 bases and the J gene lost 6 bases, with 10 bases spanning the gap. The CDR3 length is 12 residues. The CDR3 loop reads CASSVAGVEQYF. The CDR3 coding sequence is TGTGCCAGCAGTGTGGCAGGGGTCGAGCAGTACTTC.

This clonotype has ten or more counts. The genes are TRBV7-9 and TRBJ1-5; possibly TRBD1 for D (5 bases). V lost 2 bases and J 3 bases, leaving 14 bases between the germline ends. The CDR3 is 16 residues long. Germline assignment: CDR1 SEHNR and CDR2 FQNEAQ (reference sequence). The CDR3 DNA follows: TGTGCCAGCAGCTTATCAGGTCCGGGGGTCAATCAGCCCCAGCATTTT. Amino acid sequence: CASSLSGPGVNQPQHF.

This clonotype was observed at least ten times. Here the CDR3 reads CAATTGTDKFSYGYTF. In DNA form, the CDR3 reads TGTGCCGCAACGACCGGGACAGATAAATTTTCATATGGCTACACCTTC. This chain connects TRBV6-1 to TRBJ1-2; 7 bases are shared with TRBD1. The germline V gene encodes CDR1 MNHNS and CDR2 SASEGT. V gave up 11 bases and J gave up 5 bases; unmatched junction bases: 20. CDR3 size: 16 residues.

Many counts were recorded for this clonotype. The rearrangement joins TRBV9 to TRBJ2-7, with a weak D call TRBD2 (5 bases). V lost 0 bases and J 2 bases, leaving 9 bases between the germline ends. The CDR3 consists of 14 residues. CDR1 is SGDLS, CDR2 YYNGEE, per germline. The CDR3: CASSVESGTYEQYF. The DNA of the CDR3 is TGTGCCAGCAGCGTAGAGTCGGGAACCTACGAGCAGTACTTC.

The CDR3 reads CASSDPHSYTF. The CDR3 DNA sequence: TGTGCCAGCAGTGACCCCCACAGCTACACCTTC. The genes are TRBV6-1 and TRBJ1-2, with D uncertain. Germline V gene lookup returns CDR1 MNHNS and CDR2 SASEGT. This CDR3 contains 11 residues. V gave up 3 bases and J gave up 9 bases, with 8 bases separating them.

This clonotype has a handful of counts. The V and J genes are TRBV2 and TRBJ2-7; weak D call: TRBD1 (6 bases). Germline CDR1 reads SNHLY; CDR2 reads FYNNEI. The CDR3 is 13 amino acids. Trimming pared 8 bases from V and 2 bases from J, leaving 13 bases between. The CDR3 DNA follows: TGTGCCAGCCCTGGGGGCAGCCCCTACGAGCAGTACTTC. This encodes CASPGGSPYEQYF.

This clonotype was recorded once. Likely a read error: the CDR3 ends without its conserved phenylalanine or tryptophan. This chain joins TRBV11-2 and TRBJ1-2, with D tentatively TRBD1 (6 bases). This CDR3 is 14 amino acids long. Deletions cut 5 bases from V and 1 base from J, with 11 bases between. The germline CDR1 and CDR2 sequences are SGHAT and FQNNGV. DNA of the CDR3: TGTGCCAGCAGCGGTACAGGGATTAACTATGGCTACACCGTC. The encoded protein is CASSGTGINYGYTV.

The chain links TRBV11-2 to TRBJ2-5; the match to TRBD1 covers 7 bases. Trimming took 5 bases from V and 5 from J; bases not matched to a gene: 11. The CDR3 runs to 15 residues. Germline V lookup: CDR1 SGHAT, CDR2 FQNNGV. CDR3: CASSPGVQGPETQYF. The CDR3 nucleotides read TGTGCCAGCAGCCCCGGAGTACAGGGGCCCGAGACCCAGTACTTC. Filled out from reference TRBV11-2 and TRBJ2-5, the complete variable domain reads EAGVAQSPRYKIIEKRQSVAFWCNPISGHATLYWYQQILGQGPKLLIQFQNNGVVDDSQLPKDRFSAERLKGVDSTLKIQPAKLEDSAVYLCASSPGVQGPETQYFGPGTRLLVL.

This clonotype was found a few times. This chain links TRBV18 with TRBJ2-4; D is possibly TRBD2 (5 bases). CDR3 length: 12 residues. Germline V CDR1 and CDR2: KGHSH, LQKENI. This CDR3 is CASGGTENIQYF. The CDR3, as DNA: TGTGCAAGCGGCGGTACGGAAAACATTCAGTACTTC.

This clonotype was detected many times. The CDR3 region has the DNA TGTGCCAGCAGTCCTCTCACAGGGGGCGCCTCCTACGAGCAGTACTTC. The encoded protein is CASSPLTGGASYEQYF. V gene TRBV28 combines with J gene TRBJ2-7; the match to TRBD1 covers 9 bases. CDR3 length: 16 amino acids. The ends lost 5 bases at V and 0 bases at J; junction bases unmatched: 8. In germline, CDR1 is MDHEN, CDR2 SYDVKM.

Concerning this clonotype: This may be a read error: a much more frequent sequence differs by one nucleotide. The chain has TRBV19 and TRBJ2-7, with TRBD1 matching over 8 bases. The germline CDR1 and CDR2 sequences are LNHDA and SQIVND (reference sequence). With V trimmed by 6 bases and J by 6 bases, 4 bases remained unmatched. CDR3 length: 12 amino acids. This chain's CDR3 is CASRAGQGEQYF. CDR3 nucleotides: TGTGCCAGTAGGGCTGGACAGGGCGAGCAGTACTTC.

J is TRBJ2-7 and V is TRBV6-5; 7 bases agree with TRBD2. The CDR3 extends over 14 amino acids. Per the germline V gene, CDR1 is MNHEY and CDR2 is SVGAGI. Trimming removed 4 bases from V and 5 bases from J; junction bases left unmatched: 8. CDR3 DNA sequence: TGTGCCAGCAGTTCTGGGGACTACCTCGACGAGCAGTACTTC. Residues: CASSSGDYLDEQYF.

The chain combines TRBV28 with TRBJ1-1; D gene unclear. The CDR3 has 14 residues. CDR1 is MDHEN and CDR2 is SYDVKM in the germline V gene. Between the trimmed V and J ends, which lost 2 bases and 7 bases, there was a span of 14 bases. CDR3 region: CASSLASRQYEAFF. The DNA of the CDR3 is TGTGCCAGCAGTTTAGCATCGAGACAATATGAAGCTTTCTTT.

This clonotype was picked up many times. This chain links TRBV28 with TRBJ2-7; D is uncertain. Germline values: CDR1 MDHEN, CDR2 SYDVKM. With 7 bases removed from V and 2 bases from J, the gap between germline ends came to 18 bases. This CDR3 has 15 residues. In nucleotides, the CDR3 is TGTGCCAGCACCCTCAGCACGAGACTTACCTACGAGCAGTACTTC. Its protein is CASTLSTRLTYEQYF.

This clonotype was counted between two and nine times. This chain connects TRBV5-1 to TRBJ2-5; D uncertain. The ends were cut back, 0 bases at V and 4 bases at J, with 7 bases in the middle. Germline CDR1 is SGHRS and CDR2 is YFSETQ. This CDR3 is built from 13 residues. The CDR3 sequence: CASSLAVAETQYF. CDR3 in DNA: TGCGCCAGCAGCTTGGCGGTCGCAGAGACCCAGTACTTC.

This clonotype was counted a few times. The V and J genes are TRBV2 and TRBJ1-2, with D uncertain. V shed 4 bases and J shed 10 bases, with 10 bases lying between them. The V gene's germline CDR1 is SNHLY and CDR2 FYNNEI. This CDR3 is built from 11 residues. In DNA, the CDR3 is TGTGCCAGCAGTGCAAAGAGCTTCTACACCTTC. Amino acid sequence: CASSAKSFYTF.

This clonotype was observed a handful of times. This may be a read error, as it is one base from a much larger clone. CDR3 sequence reads: CASHWGYNTEAFF. The CDR3, as DNA: TGTGCCAGCCACTGGGGGTATAACACTGAAGCTTTCTTT. V and J are TRBV6-1 and TRBJ1-1; D perhaps matches TRBD1 (5 bases). V lost 8 bases and J 2 bases, leaving 12 bases between the germline ends. The V gene's germline CDR1 is MNHNS and CDR2 SASEGT. The CDR3 is made up of 13 amino acids.